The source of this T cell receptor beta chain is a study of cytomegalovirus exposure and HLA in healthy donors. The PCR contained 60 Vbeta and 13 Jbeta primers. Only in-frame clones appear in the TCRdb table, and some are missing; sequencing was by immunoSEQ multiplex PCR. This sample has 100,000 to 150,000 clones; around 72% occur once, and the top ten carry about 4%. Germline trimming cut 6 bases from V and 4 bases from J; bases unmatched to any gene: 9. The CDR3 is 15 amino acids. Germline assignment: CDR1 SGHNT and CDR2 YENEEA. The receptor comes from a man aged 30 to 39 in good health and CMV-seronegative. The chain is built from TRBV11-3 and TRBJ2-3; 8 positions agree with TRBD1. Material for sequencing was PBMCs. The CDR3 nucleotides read TGTGCCAGCAGTCACGGACAGGGATGGGCAGATACGCAGTATTTT. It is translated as CASSHGQGWADTQYF.